The clone carrying this T cell receptor (beta chain) was seen just once. The source of the sample is a study of blood T cell repertoires in COVID-19. Study information: There were acute and convalescent COVID-19 samples, and they came from the United States, Italy and Spain.

Clinical history reported by participants formed the basis on which cohorts were assigned. CDR3 size: 14 residues. Germline CDR1 SNHLY, CDR2 FYNNEI. With V trimmed by 8 bases and J by 3 bases, 1 base remained unmatched. Sequencing was performed with immunoSEQ multiplex PCR; in TCRdb, only in-frame clones are kept and a portion is missing. The repertoire consists of some 250,000 clones, with over 80% occurring once and the leading ten covering approximately 1.3%. The gene calls are TRBV2 and TRBJ2-2, with 12 bases that match TRBD1. The receptor comes from a human donor in a cohort exposed to, infected with or recovered from COVID-19 (not recorded which). The donor label of this sample is uncertain. Sequencing was carried out using PBMCs or T cells enriched from blood (not recorded which). CDR3 loop: CASGTGGDTGELFF. The CDR3 DNA reads as TGTGCCAGCGGGACAGGGGGCGACACCGGGGAGCTGTTTTTT.